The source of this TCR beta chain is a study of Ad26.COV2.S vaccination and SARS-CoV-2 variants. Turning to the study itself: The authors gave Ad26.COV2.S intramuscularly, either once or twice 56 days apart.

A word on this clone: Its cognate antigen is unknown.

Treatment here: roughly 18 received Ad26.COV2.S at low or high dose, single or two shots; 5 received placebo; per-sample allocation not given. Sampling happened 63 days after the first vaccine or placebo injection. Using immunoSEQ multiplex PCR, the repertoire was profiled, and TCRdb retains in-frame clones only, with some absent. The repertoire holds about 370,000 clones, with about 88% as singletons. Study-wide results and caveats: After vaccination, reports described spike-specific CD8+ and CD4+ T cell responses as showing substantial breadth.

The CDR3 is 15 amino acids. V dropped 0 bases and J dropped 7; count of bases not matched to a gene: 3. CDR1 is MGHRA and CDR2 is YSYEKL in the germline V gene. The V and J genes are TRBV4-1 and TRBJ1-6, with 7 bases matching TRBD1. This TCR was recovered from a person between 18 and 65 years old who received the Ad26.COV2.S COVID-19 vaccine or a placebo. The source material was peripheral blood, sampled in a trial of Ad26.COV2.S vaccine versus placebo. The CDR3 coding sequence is TGCGCCAGCAGCCAAGATAAACAGGGGAATTCACCCCTCCACTTT. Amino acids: CASSQDKQGNSPLHF.